This TCR beta chain was recorded in a study of breast tumors, draining lymph nodes, adjacent tissues. Study conclusions and caveats: The data were judged consistent with most tumor T cells coming from lymph node and expanding in tumor. Tumor TCR diversity was below lymph nodes but above nontumor tissue.

Axillary draining lymph nodes of breast cancer patients supplied the node samples. The CDR3 contains 12 residues. The V gene lost 6 bases and the J gene lost 7 bases, with 9 bases spanning the gap. CDR1 is KGHDR and CDR2 is SFDVKD in the germline V gene. This clonotype came up many times. Its antigen remains unidentified. MiXCR was run by TCRdb on the multiplex PCR reads, yielding one entry per CDR3 protein. The table lists 120,000 to 150,000 distinct CDR3 sequences, around a third of them singletons, with about 2.3% in the top ten. This clonotype was sampled from a female donor with breast cancer. Some clones in this sample may be carry-over from other donors' samples. The sample consisted of axillary lymph node tissue. The chain recombines TRBV24-1 with TRBJ2-1; no clear D gene. CDR3 DNA sequence: TGTGCCACCAGTCGAATGGGAAATGAGCAGTTCTTC. It encodes CATSRMGNEQFF.